The next 8 T cell receptor beta chains were all read from a single sample in a study of shared clonotypes between healthy human individuals. Only in-frame clones appear in the TCRdb table, and some are missing; sequencing was by immunoSEQ multiplex PCR. The data show around 1.1 million clones, approximately 78% seen once. Sequenced: memory CD4+ T cells from PBMCs. Specified subset: CD45RA-negative fraction. Receptor source: a man between 18 and 29 years old in good health. Some clones in this sample may be carry-over from other donors' samples.

This clone was observed once. The chain recombines TRBV7-3 with TRBJ2-1, with 16 bases matching TRBD2. After removal of 5 bases from V and 1 base from J, the junction contained 8 bases not matched to a gene. The V gene's germline CDR1 is SGHTA and CDR2 FQGTGA. CDR3 length: 19 amino acids. The CDR3 loop is CASSKPGLAGGTSYNEQFF. The CDR3 DNA reads as TGTGCCAGCAGCAAACCGGGACTAGCGGGAGGGACGTCCTACAATGAGCAGTTCTTC.

This CDR3 is CAWSVVAGGPDTQYF. As DNA, the CDR3 is TGTGCCTGGAGTGTAGTAGCGGGAGGGCCCGATACGCAGTATTTT. V and J are TRBV30 and TRBJ2-3, with 11 nucleotides matching TRBD2. Germline CDR1 GTSNPN, CDR2 SVGIG (reference sequence). The CDR3 has 15 residues. With 0 bases clipped from V and 6 bases from J, the junction kept 5 bases outside the gene matches.

This rearrangement joins TRBV5-1 to TRBJ2-7, with TRBD1 matching 9 bases. V lost 0 bases and J lost 1; bases outside the gene matches: 5. Per the germline V gene, CDR1 is SGHRS and CDR2 is YFSETQ. CDR3 length: 16 amino acids. CDR3 bases: TGCGCCAGCAGCTTGGAAATGGGACAGGGATCCTACGAGCAGTACTTC. Translation: CASSLEMGQGSYEQYF. The whole variable domain, remainder taken from reference TRBV5-1 and TRBJ2-7, is KAGVTQTPRYLIKTRGQQVTLSCSPISGHRSVSWYQQTPGQGLQFLFEYFSETQRNKGNFPGRFSGRQFSNSRSEMNVSTLELGDSALYLCASSLEMGQGSYEQYFGPGTRLTVT.

This chain joins TRBV5-1 and TRBJ1-1; D uncertain. Germline-derived CDR1 and CDR2 are SGHRS and YFSETQ. The length of the CDR3 is 13 residues. The V end lost 2 bases, the J end lost 4 bases, and 9 bases lay between the germline ends. The CDR3 region is CASSFVAGTEAFF. CDR3 sequence (DNA): TGCGCCAGCAGCTTTGTTGCCGGCACTGAAGCTTTCTTT.

A remark on this clone: Other DNA sequences within the sample encode an identical CDR3. The rearrangement links TRBV5-1 to TRBJ2-3; D unresolved. The CDR3 is 14 residues long. The V gene's germline CDR1 is SGHRS and CDR2 YFSETQ. V was shortened by 0 bases and J by 0 bases, with 5 bases between the two germline ends. The CDR3 loop is CASSLATSTDTQYF. The CDR3 nucleotides read TGCGCCAGCAGCTTGGCCACTAGCACAGATACGCAGTATTTT.

This clone was seen at least ten times. Other DNA sequences from this sample encode an identical CDR3 as well. The rearrangement joins TRBV6-1 to TRBJ2-7; 8 nucleotides line up with TRBD1. V shed 7 bases and J 1 base; nucleotides not matched to a gene: 6. This CDR3 has 14 residues. Germline-derived CDR1 and CDR2 are MNHNS and SASEGT. The CDR3 sequence is CASNDRGPSYEQYF. CDR3 nucleotides: TGTGCCAGCAATGACAGGGGTCCTTCCTACGAGCAGTACTTC.

This clone was counted a few times. The J gene is TRBJ2-7, the V gene TRBV29-1, with 10 bases lining up with TRBD2. V shed 2 bases and J 2 bases; nucleotides not matched to a gene: 6. This CDR3 region has 15 residues. Germline V gene data show CDR1 as SQVTM and CDR2 as ANQGSEA. The CDR3 loop is CSVESTSGKAYEQYF. CDR3 sequence (DNA): TGCAGCGTTGAATCTACTAGCGGGAAGGCCTACGAGCAGTACTTC.

The chain is built from TRBV19 and TRBJ1-1, with 8 bases that match TRBD1. J lost 4 bases, V lost 5 bases, and 12 bases had no gene match. Germline V gene sequence: CDR1 LNHDA, CDR2 SQIVND (reference sequence). The CDR3 sequence is 16 residues long. In DNA, the CDR3 is TGTGCCAGTAGTGCCGGGACAGGCATTGTAGGCACTGAAGCTTTCTTT. Amino acid sequence: CASSAGTGIVGTEAFF.